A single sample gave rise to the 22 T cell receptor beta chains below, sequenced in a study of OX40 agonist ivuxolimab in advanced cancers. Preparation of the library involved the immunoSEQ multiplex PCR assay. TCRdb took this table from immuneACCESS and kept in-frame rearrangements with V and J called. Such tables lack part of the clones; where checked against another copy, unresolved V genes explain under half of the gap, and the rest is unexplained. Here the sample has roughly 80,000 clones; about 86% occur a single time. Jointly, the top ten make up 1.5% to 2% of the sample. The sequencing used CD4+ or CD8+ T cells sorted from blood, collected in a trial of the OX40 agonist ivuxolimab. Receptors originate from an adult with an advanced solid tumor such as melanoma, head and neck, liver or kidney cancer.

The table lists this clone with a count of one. The CDR3 bases are TGCGCCAGCAGCCAAGACCGGACAGGGCGTTTAAGCGAGCAGTACTTC. Its translation is CASSQDRTGRLSEQYF. J is TRBJ2-7 and V is TRBV4-1, with 8 bases matching TRBD1. CDR3 length: 16 residues. From germline, CDR1 is MGHRA and CDR2 YSYEKL. V trimming: 0 bases; J trimming: 6 bases; junction bases outside the gene matches: 10.

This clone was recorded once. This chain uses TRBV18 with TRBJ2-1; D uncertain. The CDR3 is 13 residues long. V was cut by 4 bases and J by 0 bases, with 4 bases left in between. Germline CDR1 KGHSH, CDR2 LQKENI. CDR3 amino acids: CASSRSSYNEQFF. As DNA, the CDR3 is TGTGCCAGCTCACGGAGCTCCTACAATGAGCAGTTCTTC.

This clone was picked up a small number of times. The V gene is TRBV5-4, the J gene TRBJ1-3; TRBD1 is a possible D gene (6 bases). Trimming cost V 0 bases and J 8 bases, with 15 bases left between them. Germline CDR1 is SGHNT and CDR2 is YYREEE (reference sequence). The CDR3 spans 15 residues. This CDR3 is CASSLAAGAADTIYF. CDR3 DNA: TGTGCCAGCAGCTTGGCCGCGGGGGCGGCGGACACCATATATTTT.

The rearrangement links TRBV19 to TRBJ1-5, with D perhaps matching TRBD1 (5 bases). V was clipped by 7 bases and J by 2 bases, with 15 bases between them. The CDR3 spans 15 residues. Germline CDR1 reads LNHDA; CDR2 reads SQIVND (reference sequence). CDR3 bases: TGTGCCAGTATTAGAAGGCAGGGAGGCAATCAGCCCCAGCATTTT. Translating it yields CASIRRQGGNQPQHF.

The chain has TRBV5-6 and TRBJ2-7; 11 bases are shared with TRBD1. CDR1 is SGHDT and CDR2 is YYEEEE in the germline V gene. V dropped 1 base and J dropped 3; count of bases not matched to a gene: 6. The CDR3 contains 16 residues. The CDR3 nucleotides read TGTGCCAGCAGCTTGACCGGGACAGGGGGTTACTACGAGCAGTACTTC. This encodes CASSLTGTGGYYEQYF. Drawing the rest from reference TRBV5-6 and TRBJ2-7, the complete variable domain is DAGVTQSPTHLIKTRGQQVTLRCSPKSGHDTVSWYQQALGQGPQFIFQYYEEEERQRGNFPDRFSGHQFPNYSSELNVNALLLGDSALYLCASSLTGTGGYYEQYFGPGTRLTVT.

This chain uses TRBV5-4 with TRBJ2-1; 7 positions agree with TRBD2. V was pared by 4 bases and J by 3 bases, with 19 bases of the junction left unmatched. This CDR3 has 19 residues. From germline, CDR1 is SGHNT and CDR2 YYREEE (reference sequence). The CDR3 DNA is TGTGCCAGCAGCCAAGAGGAAATGGGCACGACTAGCAACTACAATGAGCAGTTCTTC. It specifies CASSQEEMGTTSNYNEQFF.

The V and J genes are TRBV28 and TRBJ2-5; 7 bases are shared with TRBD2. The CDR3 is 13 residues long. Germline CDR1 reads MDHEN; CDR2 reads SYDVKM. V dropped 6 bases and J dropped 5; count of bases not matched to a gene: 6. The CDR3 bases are TGTGCCAGCAGCGGGGAGGGCCTGGAGACCCAGTACTTC. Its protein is CASSGEGLETQYF.

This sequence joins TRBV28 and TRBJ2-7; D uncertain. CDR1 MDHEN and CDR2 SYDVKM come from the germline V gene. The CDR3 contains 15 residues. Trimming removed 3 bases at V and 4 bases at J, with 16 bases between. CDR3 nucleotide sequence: TGTGCCAGCAGTTTTGCCCCTCGTCTCGGGTACGAGCAGTACTTC. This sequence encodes CASSFAPRLGYEQYF.

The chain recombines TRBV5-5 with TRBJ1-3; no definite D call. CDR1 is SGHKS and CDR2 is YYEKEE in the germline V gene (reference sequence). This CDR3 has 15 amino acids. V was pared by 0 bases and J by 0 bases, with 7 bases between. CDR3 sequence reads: CASSLAARSGNTIYF. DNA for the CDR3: TGTGCCAGCAGCTTGGCGGCGCGCTCTGGAAACACCATATATTTT.

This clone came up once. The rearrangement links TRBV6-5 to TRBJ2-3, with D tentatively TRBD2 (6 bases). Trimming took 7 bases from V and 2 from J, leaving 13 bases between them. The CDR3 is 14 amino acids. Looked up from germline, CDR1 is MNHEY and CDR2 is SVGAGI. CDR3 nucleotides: TGTGCCAGCAAAGTGGGGGGTTCCACAGATACGCAGTATTTT. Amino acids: CASKVGGSTDTQYF.

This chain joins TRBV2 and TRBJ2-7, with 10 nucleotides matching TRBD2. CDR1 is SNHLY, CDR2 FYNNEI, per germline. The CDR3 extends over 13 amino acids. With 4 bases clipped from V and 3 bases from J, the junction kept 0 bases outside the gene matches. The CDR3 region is CASSGTSGYEQYF. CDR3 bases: TGTGCCAGCAGTGGGACTAGCGGCTACGAGCAGTACTTC.

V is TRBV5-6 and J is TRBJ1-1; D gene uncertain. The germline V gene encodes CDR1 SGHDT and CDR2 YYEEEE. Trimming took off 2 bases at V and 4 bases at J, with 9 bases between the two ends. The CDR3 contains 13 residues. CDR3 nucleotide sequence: TGTGCCAGCAGCTTAGGTTATACCACTGAAGCTTTCTTT. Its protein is CASSLGYTTEAFF. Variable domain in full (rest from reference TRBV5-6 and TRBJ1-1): DAGVTQSPTHLIKTRGQQVTLRCSPKSGHDTVSWYQQALGQGPQFIFQYYEEEERQRGNFPDRFSGHQFPNYSSELNVNALLLGDSALYLCASSLGYTTEAFFGQGTRLTVV.

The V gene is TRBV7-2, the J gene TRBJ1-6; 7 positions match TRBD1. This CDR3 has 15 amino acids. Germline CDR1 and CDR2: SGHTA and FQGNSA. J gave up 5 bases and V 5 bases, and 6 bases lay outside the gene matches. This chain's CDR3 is CASSLQGSDNSPLHF. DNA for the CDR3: TGTGCCAGCAGCCTACAGGGGAGTGATAATTCACCCCTCCACTTT.

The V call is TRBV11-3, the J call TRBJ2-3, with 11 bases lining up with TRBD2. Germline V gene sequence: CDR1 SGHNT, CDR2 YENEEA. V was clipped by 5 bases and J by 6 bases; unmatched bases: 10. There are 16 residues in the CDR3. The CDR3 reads CASSLGTSGTVDTQYF. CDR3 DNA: TGTGCCAGCAGCCTAGGGACTAGCGGTACCGTCGATACGCAGTATTTT.

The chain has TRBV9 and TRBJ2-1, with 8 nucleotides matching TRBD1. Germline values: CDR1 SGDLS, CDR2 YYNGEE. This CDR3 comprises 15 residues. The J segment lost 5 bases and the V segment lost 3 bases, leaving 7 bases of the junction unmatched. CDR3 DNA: TGTGCCAGCAGCGCCCGACAGGGGACCAACAATGAGCAGTTCTTC. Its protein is CASSARQGTNNEQFF.

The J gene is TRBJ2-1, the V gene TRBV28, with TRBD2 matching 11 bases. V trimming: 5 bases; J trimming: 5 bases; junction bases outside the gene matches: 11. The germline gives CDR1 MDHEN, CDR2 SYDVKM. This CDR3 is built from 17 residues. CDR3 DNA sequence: TGTGCCAGCAGTGATGCCCCGGGACTAGCGGAAAACAATGAGCAGTTCTTC. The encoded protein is CASSDAPGLAENNEQFF.

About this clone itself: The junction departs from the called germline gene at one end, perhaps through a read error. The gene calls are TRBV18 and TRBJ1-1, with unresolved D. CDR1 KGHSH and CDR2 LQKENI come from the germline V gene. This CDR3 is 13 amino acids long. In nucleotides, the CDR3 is TGTGCCAGCTCACCACTCTTGAACAGTGAAGCTTTCTTT. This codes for CASSPLLNSEAFF.

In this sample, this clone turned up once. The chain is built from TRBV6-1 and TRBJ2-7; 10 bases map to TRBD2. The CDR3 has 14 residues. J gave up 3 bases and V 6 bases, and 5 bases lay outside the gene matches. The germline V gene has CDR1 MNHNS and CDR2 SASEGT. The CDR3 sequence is CASRGTSGIYEQYF. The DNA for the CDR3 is TGTGCCAGCAGAGGCACTAGCGGGATCTACGAGCAGTACTTC.

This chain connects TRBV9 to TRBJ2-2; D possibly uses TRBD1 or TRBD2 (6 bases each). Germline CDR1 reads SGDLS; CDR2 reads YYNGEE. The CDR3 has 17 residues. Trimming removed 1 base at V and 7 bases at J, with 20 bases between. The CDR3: CASSVRWGAIRSGELFF. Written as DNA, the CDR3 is TGTGCCAGCAGCGTACGGTGGGGGGCCATTCGTAGCGGGGAGCTGTTTTTT.

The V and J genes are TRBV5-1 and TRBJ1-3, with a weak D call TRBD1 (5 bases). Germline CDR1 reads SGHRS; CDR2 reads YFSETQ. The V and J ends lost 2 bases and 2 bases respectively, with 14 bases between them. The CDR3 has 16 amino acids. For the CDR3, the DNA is TGCGCCAGCAGCTTAATCGGGACTTTAGCTGGAAACACCATATATTTT. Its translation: CASSLIGTLAGNTIYF.

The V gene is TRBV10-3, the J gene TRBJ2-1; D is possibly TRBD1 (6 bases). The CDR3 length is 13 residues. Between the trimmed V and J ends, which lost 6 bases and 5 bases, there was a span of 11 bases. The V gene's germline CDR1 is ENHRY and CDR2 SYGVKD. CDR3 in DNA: TGTGCCATCAGCCCTCAGGGGAACAATGAGCAGTTCTTC. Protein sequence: CAISPQGNNEQFF.

The CDR3 sequence: CASSQDRGLNTIYF. CDR3 bases: TGTGCCAGCAGCCAGGACAGGGGGCTGAACACCATATATTTT. The chain employs TRBV21-1 and TRBJ1-3; TRBD1 is the table's D call, not checked against the DNA. TRBV21-1 is recorded as a pseudogene. There are 14 residues in the CDR3.